A single sample is the source of the 10 T cell receptor beta chains below, sequenced in a study of OX40 agonist ivuxolimab in advanced cancers. Clones were sequenced by immunoSEQ multiplex PCR, and TCRdb holds only the in-frame ones, with some missing. The sample gives approximately 60,000 clones, under 90% of which show up once; approximately 2% is in the top ten. The starting material was CD4+ or CD8+ T cells sorted from blood, obtained in a trial of the OX40 agonist ivuxolimab. These receptors were taken from an adult with an advanced solid tumor such as melanoma, head and neck, liver or kidney cancer.

The rearrangement joins TRBV2 to TRBJ1-4; D gene ambiguous. Germline V CDR1 and CDR2: SNHLY, FYNNEI. The ends were cut back, 5 bases at V and 6 bases at J, with 13 bases in the middle. CDR3 length: 14 residues. CDR3 region: CASSRVVRYEKLFF. The CDR3 DNA follows: TGTGCCAGCAGTCGGGTCGTCAGATATGAAAAACTGTTTTTT.

The chain combines TRBV19 with TRBJ2-3; the D gene could be TRBD1 or TRBD2 (6 bases each). CDR3 length: 14 amino acids. Trimming left V 7 bases short and J 5 bases short, with 16 bases between. Germline V gene sequence: CDR1 LNHDA, CDR2 SQIVND (reference sequence). CDR3 amino acids: CASTTPEGVDTQYF. DNA for the CDR3: TGTGCCAGTACTACCCCGGAGGGGGTAGATACGCAGTATTTT.

The chain links TRBV27 to TRBJ2-5, with 10 nucleotides matching TRBD1. V lost 8 bases, J lost 3 bases, and 6 bases stayed unmatched. This CDR3 contains 14 residues. Germline lookup yields CDR1 MNHEY and CDR2 SMNVEV (reference sequence). CDR3 residues: CASSGQGREETQYF. The CDR3 nucleotides are TGTGCCAGCTCGGGACAGGGGAGGGAAGAGACCCAGTACTTC.

CDR3 DNA: TGTGCCAGCAGCTCCCGGGGTCTCTCTTCCGGGGCCAACGTCCTGACTTTC. Protein product: CASSSRGLSSGANVLTF. The chain couples TRBV7-9 to TRBJ2-6; a weak D match, TRBD2 (5 bases). Germline CDR1 reads SEHNR; CDR2 reads FQNEAQ (reference sequence). The germline V and J ends were trimmed by 4 bases and 4 bases, with 17 bases remaining between them. This CDR3 is 17 amino acids long.

The chain couples TRBV5-1 to TRBJ1-1, with unresolved D. Looked up from germline, CDR1 is SGHRS and CDR2 is YFSETQ. This CDR3 spans 16 amino acids. V was pared by 5 bases and J by 0 bases, with 17 bases between. CDR3 DNA: TGCGCCAGCAGGCCGCGGGCCGACCCTATGAACACTGAAGCTTTCTTT. Its translation is CASRPRADPMNTEAFF.

The rearrangement links TRBV27 to TRBJ2-1, with 9 bases identical to TRBD1. The length of the CDR3 is 13 residues. Germline trimming cut 4 bases from V and 9 bases from J; bases unmatched to any gene: 4. The germline V gene has CDR1 MNHEY and CDR2 SMNVEV (reference sequence). CDR3 sequence reads: CASSWDREGEQFF. Here the CDR3 DNA reads TGTGCCAGCAGTTGGGACAGGGAAGGTGAGCAGTTCTTC.

This clone appeared a single time. The chain carries TRBV18 and TRBJ1-2, with unresolved D. The CDR3 totals 13 residues. Germline loops: CDR1 KGHSH, CDR2 LQKENI. The V end was cut by 4 bases, the J end by 4 bases, with 10 bases between. The CDR3: CASSQTDSYGYTF. Written as DNA, the CDR3 is TGTGCCAGCTCACAAACGGATTCCTATGGCTACACCTTC.

The CDR3: CAISPAPANYGYTF. CDR3 bases: TGTGCCATCAGCCCTGCGCCGGCTAACTATGGCTACACCTTC. The gene calls are TRBV10-3 and TRBJ1-2; unclear D gene. Deletions cut 6 bases from V and 0 bases from J, with 11 bases between. Germline loops: CDR1 ENHRY, CDR2 SYGVKD. CDR3 length: 14 residues.

The V gene is TRBV6-1, the J gene TRBJ1-5; 9 bases align to TRBD1. Germline V CDR1 and CDR2: MNHNS, SASEGT. This CDR3 comprises 14 residues. V shed 8 bases, J shed 2 bases, and the junction held 4 bases outside the gene matches. Here the CDR3 DNA reads TGTGCCAGCGGTTGGGACAGGGGCAATCAGCCCCAGCATTTT. Translating it yields CASGWDRGNQPQHF.

This clone was observed a handful of times. Mismatch with germline at one junction end may stem from a read error. The rearrangement joins TRBV4-1 to TRBJ2-1; possible D gene TRBD2, 6 bases. CDR1 MGHRA and CDR2 YSYEKL come from the germline V gene. The CDR3 consists of 13 residues. In DNA form, the CDR3 reads TGCGCCAGCAGCCGGACCCTGGGCGCCGAGCGGGTCTTC. Protein: CASSRTLGAERVF.